This T cell receptor (beta chain) was identified during a study of blood T cell repertoires in COVID-19. Across the whole study: The study drew acute and convalescent COVID-19 samples from the United States, Italy and Spain.

The data were produced by immunoSEQ multiplex PCR, yet TCRdb's version contains in-frame clones alone and is incomplete. The data show over 70,000 clones, more than 75% seen once. CDR1 and CDR2 (germline): WSHSY, SAAADI. Trimming cost V 6 bases and J 0 bases, with 11 bases left between them. The CDR3 sequence is 14 residues long. Material: peripheral blood. The chain has TRBV10-2 and TRBJ1-1, with D unresolved. The TCR comes from a human donor in a cohort sampled during active COVID-19. For the CDR3, the DNA is TGCGCCAGCAGGCCGACAAACTTGAACACTGAAGCTTTCTTT. This codes for CASRPTNLNTEAFF.